A single sample gave rise to the 9 T cell receptor beta chains below, sequenced in a study of early T cells in non-severe SARS-CoV-2 infection. TCRdb processed the 5' RACE reads anew with MiXCR; each CDR3 protein has one entry. There are fewer than 95,000 distinct CDR3 sequences in the sample; around 16% occur only once, and 4.5% to 6.5% lies in the top ten. The input for sequencing was whole blood, taken at baseline. Receptor source: an adult who was a healthcare worker with PCR-confirmed SARS-CoV-2 infection or an uninfected control (not recorded which).

This clonotype was seen many times. The V and J genes are TRBV28 and TRBJ2-7, with 8 nucleotides matching TRBD1. Trimming removed 5 bases from V and 5 bases from J; junction bases left unmatched: 17. This CDR3 region has 17 residues. Germline V gene lookup returns CDR1 MDHEN and CDR2 SYDVKM. The CDR3 DNA sequence: TGTGCCAGCAGTCCCTACCTTTCGACAGGGGAGTTTAACGAGCAGTACTTC. This sequence encodes CASSPYLSTGEFNEQYF.

This clonotype appeared many times. The chain joins TRBV3-1 to TRBJ2-7; 12 bases map to TRBD2. Germline loops: CDR1 LGHDT, CDR2 YNNKEL (reference sequence). CDR3 size: 15 residues. Trimming at V came to 4 bases and at J to 5 bases, leaving 6 bases not matched to a gene. The CDR3 DNA sequence: TGTGCCAGCAGCCTTTTACTAGCGGGGGGAGACGAGCAGTACTTC. The encoded protein is CASSLLLAGGDEQYF.

The J gene is TRBJ2-7, the V gene TRBV27; 11 nucleotides agree with TRBD2. The CDR3 covers 18 residues. The V gene end was trimmed by 3 bases and the J gene end by 4 bases; junction bases not matched to a gene: 14. Germline lookup yields CDR1 MNHEY and CDR2 SMNVEV (reference sequence). CDR3: CASSFRWLQTSGMYEQYF. Written as DNA, the CDR3 is TGTGCCAGCAGTTTTCGGTGGCTTCAGACTAGCGGGATGTACGAGCAGTACTTC.

V is TRBV11-2 and J is TRBJ2-1; D possibly matches TRBD1 or TRBD2 (5 bases each). The V gene's germline CDR1 is SGHAT and CDR2 FQNNGV. The CDR3 is 14 residues long. V was pared by 5 bases and J by 0 bases, with 8 bases between. CDR3 DNA sequence: TGTGCCAGCAGCCCAGGGAGCTCCTACAATGAGCAGTTCTTC. Amino acids: CASSPGSSYNEQFF.

This clonotype was recorded a few times. V usage is TRBV27 and J usage is TRBJ1-1; 8 positions match TRBD1. V trimming: 0 bases; J trimming: 6 bases; junction bases outside the gene matches: 9. The CDR3 runs 16 residues. Germline CDR1 reads MNHEY; CDR2 reads SMNVEV (reference sequence). CDR3 bases: TGTGCCAGCAGTTTATCGCGCCGGACAGGGAAGGCTGAAGCTTTCTTT. It is translated as CASSLSRRTGKAEAFF.

There are a few counts of this clonotype. The V and J genes are TRBV18 and TRBJ1-1, with TRBD1 as a possible D gene (6 bases). From germline, CDR1 is KGHSH and CDR2 LQKENI. This CDR3 is 18 amino acids long. Trimming cost V 5 bases and J 1 base, with 23 bases left between them. The CDR3 DNA is TGTGCCAGCTCAACCGAACAGGGCGGGCGATTCAGGAACACTGAAGCTTTCTTT. Amino acids: CASSTEQGGRFRNTEAFF.

This clonotype was observed a handful of times. The rearrangement uses TRBV10-3 and TRBJ1-1, with D unresolved. The CDR3 is 14 amino acids. CDR1 ENHRY and CDR2 SYGVKD come from the germline V gene. V was pared by 5 bases and J by 0 bases, with 10 bases between. CDR3 amino acids: CAISSQDVNTEAFF. The CDR3 DNA reads TGTGCCATCAGTAGCCAGGACGTGAACACTGAAGCTTTCTTT.

The gene calls are TRBV6-5 and TRBJ2-7; 11 bases agree with TRBD2. Unmatched junction bases numbered 5, after V lost 6 bases and J lost 4 bases. Germline V CDR1 and CDR2: MNHEY, SVGAGI. The CDR3 covers 14 residues. CDR3 sequence (DNA): TGTGCCAGCAGGGTAGCGGGAGGGGGTTACGAGCAGTACTTC. Amino acids: CASRVAGGGYEQYF.

This clonotype was recorded at least ten times. V and J are TRBV7-2 and TRBJ2-5; a possible D gene is TRBD2 (5 bases). CDR1 is SGHTA, CDR2 FQGNSA, per germline. The CDR3 is 15 amino acids. V lost 5 bases and J 0 bases, leaving 13 bases between the germline ends. The CDR3: CASSLTLGYQETQYF. CDR3 coding DNA: TGTGCCAGCAGCCTCACACTAGGGTACCAAGAGACCCAGTACTTC.